This TCR beta chain was recovered during a study of CD8 T cells in Susac syndrome. Study-level background: Among the sequenced Susac syndrome patients, over five had active disease while 8 or 9 were in remission.

After extraction with the RNeasy kit, roughly 0.45 to 1 ug of the RNA was reverse transcribed using random hexamers. MiXCR was run by TCRdb on the immunoSEQ multiplex PCR reads, yielding one entry per CDR3 protein. The top ten clones hold approximately 0.9% of a sample with fewer than 90,000 distinct CDR3 sequences, approximately 93% of them seen once. Trimming cost V 4 bases and J 4 bases; bases outside gene matches: 20. The CDR3 spans 19 residues. The V gene's germline CDR1 is SQVTM and CDR2 ANQGSEA. The chain uses TRBV29-1 and TRBJ2-1; 9 bases are shared with TRBD2. The clonotype originates from a human donor with Susac syndrome. Specimen: CD8+ T cells from PBMCs. The CDR3 bases are TGCAGCGTTGTAGACAGGGTTTGGACTAGCGATCACCTTTACAATGAGCAGTTCTTC. It is translated as CSVVDRVWTSDHLYNEQFF.